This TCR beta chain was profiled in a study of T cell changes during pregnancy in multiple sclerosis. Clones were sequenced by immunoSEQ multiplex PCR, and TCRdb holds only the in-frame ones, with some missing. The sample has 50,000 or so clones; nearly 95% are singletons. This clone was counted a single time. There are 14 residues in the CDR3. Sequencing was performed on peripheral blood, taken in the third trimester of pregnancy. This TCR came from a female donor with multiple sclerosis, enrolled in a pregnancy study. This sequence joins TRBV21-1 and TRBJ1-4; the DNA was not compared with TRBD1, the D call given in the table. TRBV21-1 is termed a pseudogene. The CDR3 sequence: CASSKTGGAEKLFF. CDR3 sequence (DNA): TGTGCCAGCAGCAAAACAGGGGGCGCCGAAAAACTGTTTTTT.